This entry lists 30 T cell receptor beta chains sequenced from one sample in a study of T cell repertoires in cytomegalovirus infection. TCRdb reanalysed the reads using MiXCR and keeps one entry per CDR3 protein. The sample includes around 200,000 distinct CDR3 sequences, roughly a sixth seen only once; the top ten take roughly a quarter. The sequenced sample was CD8+ T cells from PBMCs. These receptor sequences come from a human donor in good health (CMV status not recorded). Some clones in this sample may be carry-over from other donors' samples.

The chain combines TRBV12-3 or TRBV12-4 with TRBJ2-7, with D possibly TRBD2 on 5 matching bases. The CDR3 length is 13 residues. Trimming left V 3 bases short and J 3 bases short, with 9 bases between. Here the CDR3 reads CASSFIRDYEQYF. In nucleotides, the CDR3 is TGTGCCAGCAGTTTCATCCGGGACTACGAGCAGTACTTC.

The CDR3 region is CASSYSRQGLTDTQYF. The DNA of the CDR3 is TGTGCCAGCAGTTACTCCCGACAGGGGTTGACAGATACGCAGTATTTT. The chain combines TRBV6-5 with TRBJ2-3; 8 bases are shared with TRBD1. V lost 0 bases to trimming and J lost 3 bases; unmatched junction nucleotides: 5. Germline V gene sequence: CDR1 MNHEY, CDR2 SVGAGI. This CDR3 comprises 16 residues.

V usage is TRBV7-3 and J usage is TRBJ2-7; 8 bases map to TRBD2. The trim removed 2 bases at V and 2 bases at J, leaving 14 bases unmatched. The V gene's germline CDR1 is SGHTA and CDR2 FQGTGA. This CDR3 has 18 amino acids. In DNA, the CDR3 is TGTGCCAGCAGCTTACGTCCGGGGCTAGCGGGCCTTACCTACGAGCAGTACTTC. Protein product: CASSLRPGLAGLTYEQYF.

The chain is built from TRBV7-6 and TRBJ2-1; TRBD1 matches 7 bases. Germline CDR1 is SGHVS and CDR2 is FNYEAQ. This CDR3 spans 14 amino acids. With 5 bases clipped from V and 6 bases from J, the junction kept 7 bases outside the gene matches. The DNA of the CDR3 is TGTGCCAGCAGCCCGGTCGACAGGGTCAATGAGCAGTTCTTC. Protein: CASSPVDRVNEQFF.

Concerning this clonotype itself: At one end, the junction sequence differs from germline, possibly due to a read error. The V call is TRBV7-7, the J call TRBJ2-2; 7 nucleotides align to TRBD1. Germline CDR1 SSHAT, CDR2 FNYEAQ (reference sequence). The length of the CDR3 is 17 residues. The CDR3 sequence: CASSLRGLQGDTGELFF. In DNA, the CDR3 is TGTGCTAGCAGCTTACGCGGTCTCCAGGGGGACACCGGGGAGCTGTTTTTT.

This clonotype has only a few counts. The chain carries TRBV27 and TRBJ2-3, with a weak D call TRBD2 (5 bases). Germline CDR1 and CDR2: MNHEY and SMNVEV (reference sequence). V lost 5 bases to trimming and J lost 10 bases, with 13 bases between them. The CDR3 has 12 residues. This chain's CDR3 is CASSAGNFAQYF. The CDR3 DNA is TGTGCCAGCAGTGCCGGGAATTTTGCGCAGTATTTT.

This clonotype was counted only a few times. The chain combines TRBV3-1 with TRBJ2-7; D is possibly TRBD2 (5 bases). The germline CDR1 and CDR2 sequences are LGHDT and YNNKEL (reference sequence). The CDR3 sequence is 15 residues long. Trimming cost V 0 bases and J 5 bases, with 14 bases left between them. CDR3 in DNA: TGTGCCAGCAGCCAAGAGGGCCTAGCCGCCCACGAGCAGTACTTC. It yields the protein CASSQEGLAAHEQYF.

This clonotype occurred a few times. V is TRBV5-5 and J is TRBJ2-1, with D uncertain. Trimming removed 3 bases from V and 1 base from J, with 8 bases in between. There are 14 residues in the CDR3. Germline loops: CDR1 SGHKS, CDR2 YYEKEE (reference sequence). The CDR3 region is CASSSPRSYNEQFF. The CDR3 bases are TGTGCCAGCAGCTCCCCACGGTCCTACAATGAGCAGTTCTTC.

CDR3 region: CASSLALGNEQFF. DNA of the CDR3: TGTGCCAGCAGCTTAGCGTTAGGAAATGAGCAGTTCTTC. The rearrangement joins TRBV7-6 to TRBJ2-1; D is unclear. V was shortened by 0 bases and J by 7 bases, with 7 bases between the two germline ends. The CDR3 is 13 residues long. Germline CDR1 reads SGHVS; CDR2 reads FNYEAQ.

This clonotype showed up just a few times. The chain joins TRBV4-1 to TRBJ1-1; D possibly corresponds to TRBD1 (6 bases). Germline CDR1 and CDR2: MGHRA and YSYEKL. Between the trimmed V and J ends, which lost 1 base and 7 bases, there was a span of 10 bases. The length of the CDR3 is 13 residues. CDR3: CASSQAGHREAFF. CDR3 DNA sequence: TGCGCCAGCAGCCAAGCGGGACACCGTGAAGCTTTCTTT.

The V and J genes are TRBV7-9 and TRBJ2-7; 8 nucleotides agree with TRBD1. CDR3 length equals 15 residues. Trimming at V came to 5 bases and at J to 0 bases, leaving 6 bases not matched to a gene. Germline V gives CDR1 SEHNR, CDR2 FQNEAQ (reference sequence). The CDR3 bases are TGTGCCAGCAGCGCCGGGACAGGACCCTCCTACGAGCAGTACTTC. It specifies CASSAGTGPSYEQYF.

This clonotype appeared a few times. The junction departs from the called germline gene at one end, perhaps through a read error. This chain connects TRBV5-1 to TRBJ1-2; tentative D call: TRBD1 (6 bases). The germline V gene has CDR1 SGHRS and CDR2 YFSETQ. The CDR3 runs 14 residues. CDR3 protein: CASTLDSPRYGYTF. The CDR3 DNA sequence: TGCGCCAGCACCTTGGACAGCCCTCGCTATGGCTACACCTTC.

This clonotype was seen only a few times. V and J are TRBV12-3 or TRBV12-4 and TRBJ1-1; tentative D call: TRBD1 (6 bases). Trimming took off 4 bases at V and 0 bases at J, with 18 bases between the two ends. CDR3 length: 17 amino acids. The CDR3 nucleotides are TGTGCCAGCAGTTCCCGACTGACAGGAAGGGTGAACACTGAAGCTTTCTTT. This sequence encodes CASSSRLTGRVNTEAFF.

The chain has TRBV7-9 and TRBJ2-7; D not resolved. The germline V gene encodes CDR1 SEHNR and CDR2 FQNEAQ (reference sequence). The CDR3 has 14 amino acids. Deletions cut 2 bases from V and 3 bases from J, with 11 bases between. CDR3 loop: CASSLPGSVYEQYF. CDR3 sequence (DNA): TGTGCCAGCAGCTTACCAGGATCCGTCTACGAGCAGTACTTC. Full variable domain (outside the CDR3, taken from reference TRBV7-9 and TRBJ2-7): DTGVSQNPRHKITKRGQNVTFRCDPISEHNRLYWYRQTLGQGPEFLTYFQNEAQLEKSRLLSDRFSAERPKGSFSTLEIQRTEQGDSAMYLCASSLPGSVYEQYFGPGTRLTVT.

Here the CDR3 reads CASSRGTGTYEQYF. The CDR3 DNA is TGTGCCAGCAGCCGGGGGACAGGGACCTACGAGCAGTACTTC. The chain uses TRBV7-6 and TRBJ2-7; 9 nucleotides line up with TRBD1. The CDR3 length is 14 residues. In germline, CDR1 is SGHVS, CDR2 FNYEAQ. J was trimmed by 2 bases and V by 5 bases; bases with no gene match: 4.

This chain links TRBV2 with TRBJ2-1; 10 bases align to TRBD1. The CDR3 totals 15 residues. Germline V CDR1 and CDR2: SNHLY, FYNNEI. Unmatched junction bases numbered 7, after V lost 7 bases and J lost 4 bases. The CDR3 reads CASIPSGQGYNEQFF. The CDR3, as DNA: TGTGCCAGCATACCTTCGGGACAGGGGTACAATGAGCAGTTCTTC.

This clonotype occurred a few times. J is TRBJ2-1 and V is TRBV7-9, with TRBD2 matching 16 bases. Germline CDR1 and CDR2: SEHNR and FQNEAQ (reference sequence). The CDR3 extends over 18 amino acids. V was clipped by 5 bases and J by 1 base; unmatched bases: 5. The CDR3 region is CASSPGTSGGASYNEQFF. Here the CDR3 DNA reads TGTGCCAGCAGCCCAGGGACTAGCGGGGGGGCGTCCTACAATGAGCAGTTCTTC. Supplemented by reference TRBV7-9 and TRBJ2-1, the full variable domain reads DTGVSQNPRHKITKRGQNVTFRCDPISEHNRLYWYRQTLGQGPEFLTYFQNEAQLEKSRLLSDRFSAERPKGSFSTLEIQRTEQGDSAMYLCASSPGTSGGASYNEQFFGPGTRLTVL.

This clonotype was recorded a few times. This chain connects TRBV7-2 to TRBJ1-6, with TRBD1 identical over 7 bases. Germline CDR1 SGHTA, CDR2 FQGNSA. The V and J ends lost 3 bases and 0 bases, in that order; junction bases with no gene match: 11. CDR3 size: 19 residues. The CDR3 region is CASSFETGQLSSYNSPLHF. CDR3 sequence (DNA): TGTGCCAGCAGCTTTGAAACGGGACAGTTGAGCTCCTATAATTCACCCCTCCACTTT.

The chain links TRBV12-3 or TRBV12-4 to TRBJ2-5; possible D gene TRBD2, 6 bases. V was pared by 4 bases and J by 5 bases, with 11 bases between. The CDR3 extends over 13 amino acids. The CDR3 loop reads CASSSGGRETQYF. CDR3 bases: TGTGCCAGCAGTTCCGGGGGTAGGGAGACCCAGTACTTC.

CDR3 protein: CASSLGPGHNQPQHF. Here the CDR3 DNA reads TGTGCCAGCAGCTTAGGTCCGGGACACAATCAGCCCCAGCATTTT. The V and J genes are TRBV7-6 and TRBJ1-5, with a possible D match to TRBD1 (6 bases). CDR1 SGHVS and CDR2 FNYEAQ come from the germline V gene. This CDR3 has 15 amino acids. V lost 1 base and J lost 3, with 10 bases in between.

The chain links TRBV5-8 to TRBJ1-2, with a weak D call TRBD1 (6 bases). The CDR3 totals 14 residues. Trimming took 2 bases from V and 6 from J, leaving 14 bases between them. Germline CDR1 is SGHTS and CDR2 is YDEGEE. In DNA, the CDR3 is TGTGCCAGCAGCTTCTCAGGGGATGGGGATGGCTACACCTTC. Encoded protein: CASSFSGDGDGYTF.

This clonotype has just a few counts. This chain links TRBV7-9 with TRBJ2-5; D not resolved. Germline loops: CDR1 SEHNR, CDR2 FQNEAQ (reference sequence). The CDR3 length is 16 residues. Trimming took off 0 bases at V and 0 bases at J, with 11 bases between the two ends. CDR3 nucleotide sequence: TGTGCCAGCAGCTTAGCAGGGATCTCGTACCAAGAGACCCAGTACTTC. This codes for CASSLAGISYQETQYF. Using reference TRBV7-9 and TRBJ2-5 for the parts outside the CDR3, the full variable domain is DTGVSQNPRHKITKRGQNVTFRCDPISEHNRLYWYRQTLGQGPEFLTYFQNEAQLEKSRLLSDRFSAERPKGSFSTLEIQRTEQGDSAMYLCASSLAGISYQETQYFGPGTRLLVL.

The rearrangement uses TRBV6-2 or TRBV6-3 and TRBJ1-5; weak D call: TRBD1 (6 bases). CDR1 is MNHEY and CDR2 is SVGEGT in the germline V gene. V was cut by 5 bases and J by 0 bases, with 20 bases left in between. This CDR3 region has 18 residues. CDR3 loop: CASSPWTAQSYSNQPQHF. The CDR3 DNA follows: TGTGCCAGCAGTCCCTGGACAGCTCAGTCATATAGCAATCAGCCCCAGCATTTT.

Comment on this clonotype: This may arise from a read error, as a much more abundant clone is one base away. This sequence joins TRBV7-2 and TRBJ2-3; 7 bases are a match to TRBD1. The DNA end is a closer match to TRBJ1-5, so the J assignment may be wrong. This CDR3 spans 15 amino acids. Germline lookup yields CDR1 SGHTA and CDR2 FQGNSA. DNA for the CDR3: TGTGCCAGCAGTCAGAACAGGGGTAGCACAGATACGCAGCATTTT. Residues: CASSQNRGSTDTQHF.

In this sample, this clonotype turned up a few times. This chain connects TRBV12-3 or TRBV12-4 to TRBJ2-1; D may be TRBD2 (7 bases). V lost 6 bases and J 10 bases, leaving 13 bases between the germline ends. There are 12 residues in the CDR3. Written as DNA, the CDR3 is TGTGCCAGCAGGCTAGGGGGGGCAGAGCAGTTCTTC. Its translation is CASRLGGAEQFF.

This clonotype showed up just a few times. The chain carries TRBV19 and TRBJ1-1; D is undetermined. V lost 6 bases, J lost 2 bases, and 10 bases lay in between. Germline V gives CDR1 LNHDA, CDR2 SQIVND (reference sequence). The CDR3 length is 13 residues. The CDR3 region is CASSPHANTEAFF. The CDR3, as DNA: TGTGCCAGTAGCCCCCACGCCAACACTGAAGCTTTCTTT. The whole variable domain, remainder taken from reference TRBV19 and TRBJ1-1, is DGGITQSPKYLFRKEGQNVTLSCEQNLNHDAMYWYRQDPGQGLRLIYYSQIVNDFQKGDIAEGYSVSREKKESFPLTVTSAQKNPTAFYLCASSPHANTEAFFGQGTRLTVV.

This clonotype was detected a few times. The chain carries TRBV4-1 and TRBJ2-2; D might be TRBD1 (5 bases). Germline CDR1 and CDR2: MGHRA and YSYEKL. Between the trimmed V and J ends, which lost 5 bases and 3 bases, there was a span of 13 bases. This CDR3 has 15 amino acids. The CDR3 protein is CASSGSRQYTGELFF. For the CDR3, the DNA is TGCGCCAGCAGCGGCAGCAGACAGTACACCGGGGAGCTGTTTTTT.

This clonotype was recorded a few times. Written as DNA, the CDR3 is TGTGCCAGCAGCCCATCTATTCCGGGACAACAAGAGACCCAGTACTTC. It specifies CASSPSIPGQQETQYF. This sequence joins TRBV28 and TRBJ2-5; perhaps TRBD1 as D (6 bases). V shed 6 bases and J shed 2 bases, with 19 bases lying between them. Germline V gives CDR1 MDHEN, CDR2 SYDVKM. The CDR3 runs 16 residues.

This clonotype was counted once. This chain joins TRBV2 and TRBJ2-3; D call uncertain. Germline lookup yields CDR1 SNHLY and CDR2 FYNNEI. The V and J ends lost 2 bases and 4 bases respectively, with 10 bases between them. The CDR3 is 14 amino acids. In DNA, the CDR3 is TGTGCCAGCAGTGAAACTCCCAGCGCAGATACGCAGTATTTT. Its protein is CASSETPSADTQYF.

This chain connects TRBV27 to TRBJ2-7; D is possibly TRBD1 or TRBD2 (5 bases each). The germline V gene has CDR1 MNHEY and CDR2 SMNVEV (reference sequence). CDR3 length: 15 amino acids. V lost 5 bases, J lost 1 base, and 15 bases lay in between. The chain's CDR3 is CASSNDSGPSYEQYF. DNA for the CDR3: TGTGCCAGCAGTAACGACAGCGGACCGTCCTACGAGCAGTACTTC.